This paragraph reports one T cell receptor beta chain. Antigen unknown. TCRdb independently ran MiXCR on the 5' RACE reads; one entry per CDR3 protein. The sample holds 540,000 or so distinct CDR3 sequences, 20% seen once. This entry belongs to a study of T-cell memory formation after mild COVID-19. The study's findings and limits: Cross-reactive memory apparently joined, as some responding clones appeared in pre-infection memory.

CDR3 size: 15 residues. The ends were cut back, 2 bases at V and 5 bases at J, with 15 bases in the middle. Input material: PBMCs or a T cell subset sorted from them (not recorded which). This clonotype was obtained from an adult woman who had mild COVID-19 (a few samples of this study predate the infection). Cell type and time point are not known. V and J are TRBV12-3 or TRBV12-4 and TRBJ1-1; D is perhaps TRBD1 (5 bases). CDR3: CASSLIFGGETEAFF. The CDR3 nucleotides read TGTGCCAGCAGTTTAATCTTCGGGGGGGAGACTGAAGCTTTCTTT.